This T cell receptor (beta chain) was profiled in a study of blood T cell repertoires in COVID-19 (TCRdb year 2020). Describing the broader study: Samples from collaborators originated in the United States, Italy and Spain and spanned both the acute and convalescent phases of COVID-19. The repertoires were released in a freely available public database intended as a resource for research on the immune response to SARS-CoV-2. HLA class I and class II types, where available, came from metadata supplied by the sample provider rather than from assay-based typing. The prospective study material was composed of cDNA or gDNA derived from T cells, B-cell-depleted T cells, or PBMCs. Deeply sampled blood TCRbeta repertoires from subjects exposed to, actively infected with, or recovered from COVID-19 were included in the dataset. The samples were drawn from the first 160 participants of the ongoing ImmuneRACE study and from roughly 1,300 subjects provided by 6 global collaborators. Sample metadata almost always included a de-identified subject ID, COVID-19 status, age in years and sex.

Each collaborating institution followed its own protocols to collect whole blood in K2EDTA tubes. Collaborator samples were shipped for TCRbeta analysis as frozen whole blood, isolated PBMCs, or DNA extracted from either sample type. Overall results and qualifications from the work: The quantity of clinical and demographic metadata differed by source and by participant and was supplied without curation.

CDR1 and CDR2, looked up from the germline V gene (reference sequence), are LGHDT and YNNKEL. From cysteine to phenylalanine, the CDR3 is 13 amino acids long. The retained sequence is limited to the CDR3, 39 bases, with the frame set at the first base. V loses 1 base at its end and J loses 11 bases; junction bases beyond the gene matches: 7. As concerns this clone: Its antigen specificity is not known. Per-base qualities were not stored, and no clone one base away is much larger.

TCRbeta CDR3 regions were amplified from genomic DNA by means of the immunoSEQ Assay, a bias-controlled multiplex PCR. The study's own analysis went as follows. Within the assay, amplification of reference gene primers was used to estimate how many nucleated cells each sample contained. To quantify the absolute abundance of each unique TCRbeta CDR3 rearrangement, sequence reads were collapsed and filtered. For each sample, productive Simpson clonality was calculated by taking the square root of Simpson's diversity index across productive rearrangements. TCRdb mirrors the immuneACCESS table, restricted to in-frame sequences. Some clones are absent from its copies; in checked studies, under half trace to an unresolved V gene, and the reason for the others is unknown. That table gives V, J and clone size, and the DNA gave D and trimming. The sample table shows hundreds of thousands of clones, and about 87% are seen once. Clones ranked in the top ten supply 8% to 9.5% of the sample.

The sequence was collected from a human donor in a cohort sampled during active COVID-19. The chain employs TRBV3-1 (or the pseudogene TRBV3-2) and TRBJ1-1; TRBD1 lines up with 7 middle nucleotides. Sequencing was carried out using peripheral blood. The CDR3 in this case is CASSQAGQVAAFF. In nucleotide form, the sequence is TGTGCCAGCAGCCAAGCCGGACAGGTCGCGGCTTTCTTT.